This is a list of T cell receptor beta chains from one sample in a study of cytomegalovirus exposure and HLA in healthy donors. Repertoires were generated with immunoSEQ multiplex PCR, while TCRdb's copy carries only in-frame clones and drops some. The data contain 90,000 to 110,000 clones, roughly 63% of them singletons. Sequencing used PBMCs. The receptors here all came from an older woman in good health and CMV-seropositive. The CDR3 runs from the conserved cysteine through the conserved F or W. A D gene is named only where the DNA matches it firmly. Where a row states a size, it is once, few, many or the class of an expanded clone; other rows omit it.

clone size: .; D gene: TRBD1; V gene: TRBV2; J gene: TRBJ1-1; CDR3 DNA: TGTGCCGCCTGGGGACAGGGGGGTAAGAACACTGAAGCTTTCTTT; CDR3 protein: CAAWGQGGKNTEAFF
clone size: .; D gene: TRBD2; V gene: TRBV5-1; J gene: TRBJ2-5; CDR3 DNA: TGCGCCAGCAGCTTGGGTCGACTAGCGGGGGGCCGGGGAGAGACCCAGTACTTC; CDR3 protein: CASSLGRLAGGRGETQYF
clone size: .; D gene: TRBD1; V gene: TRBV25-1; J gene: TRBJ2-1; CDR3 DNA: TGTGCCAGCAAGGACAGGGTTAACAATGAGCAGTTCTTC; CDR3 protein: CASKDRVNNEQFF
clone size: .; D gene: .; V gene: TRBV18; J gene: TRBJ2-2; CDR3 DNA: TGTGCCAGCACTCAGGGAATCGGGGAGCTGTTTTTT; CDR3 protein: CASTQGIGELFF
clone size: .; D gene: .; V gene: TRBV7-9; J gene: TRBJ1-2; CDR3 DNA: TGTGCCAGCAGCTTGGCCGATCAACGCTACACCTTC; CDR3 protein: CASSLADQRYTF
clone size: .; D gene: .; V gene: TRBV30; J gene: TRBJ2-5; CDR3 DNA: TGTGCCTGGAGTGCCCTCGTTGAAGAGACCCAGTACTTC; CDR3 protein: CAWSALVEETQYF
clone size: few; D gene: TRBD1; V gene: TRBV6-5; J gene: TRBJ2-7; CDR3 DNA: TGTGCCAGCAGGGGGACAGGCGTCTCCTCCTACGAGCAGTACTTC; CDR3 protein: CASRGTGVSSYEQYF
clone size: .; D gene: TRBD2; V gene: TRBV7-2; J gene: TRBJ2-3; CDR3 DNA: TGTGCCAGCAGCTTAGCTAGCGGGGGAGTCACTAGCACAGATACGCAGTATTTT; CDR3 protein: CASSLASGGVTSTDTQYF
clone size: .; D gene: .; V gene: TRBV30; J gene: TRBJ2-7; CDR3 DNA: TGTGCCTGGAGCGGATTACCAGGGAACTACGAGCAGTACTTC; CDR3 protein: CAWSGLPGNYEQYF
clone size: .; D gene: .; V gene: TRBV7-9; J gene: TRBJ1-3; CDR3 DNA: TGTGCCAGCAGCTTAAGAGAGATTGGAAACACCATATATTTT; CDR3 protein: CASSLREIGNTIYF
clone size: .; D gene: .; V gene: TRBV11-1; J gene: TRBJ1-5; CDR3 DNA: TGTGCCAGCAGCCTGGCAGGCTCACAGCCCCAGCATTTT; CDR3 protein: CASSLAGSQPQHF
clone size: .; D gene: TRBD1; V gene: TRBV12-5; J gene: TRBJ2-7; CDR3 DNA: TGTGCTAGTGGTTTGGAACCGGGACAGGGGAACGAGCAGTACTTC; CDR3 protein: CASGLEPGQGNEQYF
clone size: .; D gene: .; V gene: TRBV7-9; J gene: TRBJ1-6; CDR3 DNA: TGTGCCAGCAGCTTATCTGAGATTTCACCCCTCCACTTT; CDR3 protein: CASSLSEISPLHF
clone size: .; D gene: TRBD1; V gene: TRBV19; J gene: TRBJ1-6; CDR3 DNA: TGTGCCAGTAGACCGGGACAGGGCTATAATTCACCCCTCCACTTT; CDR3 protein: CASRPGQGYNSPLHF
clone size: .; D gene: TRBD1; V gene: TRBV6-6; J gene: TRBJ2-7; CDR3 DNA: TGTGCCAGCAGGGGACCCCGGGACAGGGACTACGAGCAGTACTTC; CDR3 protein: CASRGPRDRDYEQYF
clone size: once; D gene: .; V gene: TRBV14; J gene: TRBJ1-2; CDR3 DNA: TGTGCCAGCAGCCAAGATCTCGGCTGGGGACATGGTGGCTACACCTTC; CDR3 protein: CASSQDLGWGHGGYTF
clone size: once; D gene: TRBD1; V gene: TRBV6-5; J gene: TRBJ1-6; CDR3 DNA: TGTGCCAGCAGCTATAGGACAGGGAATCCCCTCCACTTT; CDR3 protein: CASSYRTGNPLHF
clone size: few; D gene: .; V gene: TRBV7-9; J gene: TRBJ1-4; CDR3 DNA: TGTGCCAGCAGCTCCGGACAGCAGAATGAAAAACTGTTTTTT; CDR3 protein: CASSSGQQNEKLFF
clone size: .; D gene: .; V gene: TRBV2; J gene: TRBJ2-5; CDR3 DNA: TGTGCCAGCACCGGGGTAGAGACCCAGTACTTC; CDR3 protein: CASTGVETQYF
clone size: .; D gene: .; V gene: TRBV2; J gene: TRBJ2-5; CDR3 DNA: TGTGCCAGCAGCGATAGCGGTGAGACCCAGTACTTC; CDR3 protein: CASSDSGETQYF
clone size: .; D gene: TRBD1; V gene: TRBV28; J gene: TRBJ1-1; CDR3 DNA: TGTGCGTCCCAGGGGGCGGGTCGAGTCGCCACTGAAGCTTTCTTT; CDR3 protein: CASQGAGRVATEAFF
clone size: .; D gene: .; V gene: TRBV2; J gene: TRBJ2-5; CDR3 DNA: TGTGCCAGCAGTGGTATGACGGGAGAGACCCAGTACTTC; CDR3 protein: CASSGMTGETQYF
clone size: .; D gene: .; V gene: TRBV2; J gene: TRBJ1-4; CDR3 DNA: TGTGCCAGCTCTCTCTCAGGGTCTCGGGAAAAACTGTTTTTT; CDR3 protein: CASSLSGSREKLFF
clone size: many; D gene: TRBD1; V gene: TRBV5-4; J gene: TRBJ1-4; CDR3 DNA: TGTGCCAGCAGTGACCGGGACAGGGGAAACGAAAAACTGTTTTTT; CDR3 protein: CASSDRDRGNEKLFF
clone size: .; D gene: .; V gene: TRBV29-1; J gene: TRBJ2-5; CDR3 DNA: TGCAGCGTTGAAGGTGGGCCCCCCGAGACCCAGTACTTC; CDR3 protein: CSVEGGPPETQYF
clone size: .; D gene: .; V gene: TRBV28; J gene: TRBJ2-7; CDR3 DNA: TGTGCCAGCAGGCCCGGGGGTTCCTCCTACGAGCAGTACTTC; CDR3 protein: CASRPGGSSYEQYF
clone size: .; D gene: TRBD1; V gene: TRBV7-2; J gene: TRBJ2-7; CDR3 DNA: TGTGCCAGCAGCCAAGAGACAGGGAAGGCCCACGAGCAGTACTTC; CDR3 protein: CASSQETGKAHEQYF
clone size: .; D gene: TRBD1; V gene: TRBV19; J gene: TRBJ1-2; CDR3 DNA: TGTGCCAGTAGTAGGGGGACAGGGACACCCTATGGCTACACCTTC; CDR3 protein: CASSRGTGTPYGYTF
clone size: .; D gene: TRBD1; V gene: TRBV30; J gene: TRBJ1-1; CDR3 DNA: TGTGCCTGGAGTGTACAAGCAGGGGGAGTGAACACTGAAGCTTTCTTT; CDR3 protein: CAWSVQAGGVNTEAFF
clone size: .; D gene: .; V gene: TRBV6-5; J gene: TRBJ1-2; CDR3 DNA: TGTGCCAGCCAGGGTAACTATGGCTACACCTTC; CDR3 protein: CASQGNYGYTF
clone size: .; D gene: .; V gene: TRBV6-5; J gene: TRBJ1-6; CDR3 DNA: TGTGCCAGCAGTTTTGAGACACGGAATAATTCACCCCTCCACTTT; CDR3 protein: CASSFETRNNSPLHF
clone size: .; D gene: TRBD2; V gene: TRBV9; J gene: TRBJ2-1; CDR3 DNA: TGTGCCAGCAGCTCCGGGACTAGCGCGAACAATGAGCAGTTCTTC; CDR3 protein: CASSSGTSANNEQFF
clone size: .; D gene: TRBD2; V gene: TRBV30; J gene: TRBJ2-5; CDR3 DNA: TGTGCCTGGAGTGTACGGGCTAGCGGGGGGGGAAAAGAGACCCAGTACTTC; CDR3 protein: CAWSVRASGGGKETQYF
clone size: few; D gene: .; V gene: TRBV6-5; J gene: TRBJ1-1; CDR3 DNA: TGTGCCAGCAGTTACCTACCGAACACTGAAGCTTTCTTT; CDR3 protein: CASSYLPNTEAFF
clone size: .; D gene: TRBD2; V gene: TRBV7-9; J gene: TRBJ2-1; CDR3 DNA: TGTGCCAGCAGCTTAGCTAGCGGGAGGTCCAATGAGCAGTTCTTC; CDR3 protein: CASSLASGRSNEQFF